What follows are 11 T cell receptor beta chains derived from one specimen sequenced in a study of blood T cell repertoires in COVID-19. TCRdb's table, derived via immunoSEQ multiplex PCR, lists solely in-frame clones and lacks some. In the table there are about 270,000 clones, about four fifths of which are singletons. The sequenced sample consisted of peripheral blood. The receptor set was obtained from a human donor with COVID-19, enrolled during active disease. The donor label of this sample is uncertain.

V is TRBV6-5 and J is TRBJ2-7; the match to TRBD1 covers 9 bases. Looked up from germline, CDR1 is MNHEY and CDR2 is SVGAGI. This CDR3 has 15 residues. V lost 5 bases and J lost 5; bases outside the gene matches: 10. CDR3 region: CASSSDRGLWNEQYF. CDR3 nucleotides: TGTGCCAGCAGTAGTGACAGGGGGTTATGGAACGAGCAGTACTTC.

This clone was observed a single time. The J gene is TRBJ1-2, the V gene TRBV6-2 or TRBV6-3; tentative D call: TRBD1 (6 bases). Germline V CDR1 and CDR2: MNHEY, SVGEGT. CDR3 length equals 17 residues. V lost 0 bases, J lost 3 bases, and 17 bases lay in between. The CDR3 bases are TGTGCCAGCAGTTACTCGAAGGGTCGGGACAAGGACTATGGCTACACCTTC. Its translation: CASSYSKGRDKDYGYTF.

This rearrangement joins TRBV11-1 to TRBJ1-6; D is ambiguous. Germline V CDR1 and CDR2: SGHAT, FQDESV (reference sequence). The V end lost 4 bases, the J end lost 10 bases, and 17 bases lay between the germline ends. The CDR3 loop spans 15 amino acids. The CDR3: CASSSLNSGNSPLHF. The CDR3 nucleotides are TGTGCCAGCAGCTCACTAAACTCTGGTAACTCACCCCTCCACTTT.

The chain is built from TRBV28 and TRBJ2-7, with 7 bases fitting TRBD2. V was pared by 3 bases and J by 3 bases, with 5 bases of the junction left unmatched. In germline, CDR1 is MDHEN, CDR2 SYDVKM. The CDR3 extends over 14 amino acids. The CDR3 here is CASSFPGGSYEQYF. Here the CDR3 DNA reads TGTGCCAGCAGTTTCCCCGGGGGGAGCTACGAGCAGTACTTC.

CDR3 nucleotides: TGTGCCAGCAGTTTAGGGACAGGGAGCAATCAGCCCCAGCATTTT. It codes for CASSLGTGSNQPQHF. The chain employs TRBV28 and TRBJ1-5, with 9 bases aligning to TRBD1. Germline CDR1 and CDR2: MDHEN and SYDVKM. Unmatched junction bases numbered 0, after V lost 2 bases and J lost 1 base. This CDR3 has 15 residues.

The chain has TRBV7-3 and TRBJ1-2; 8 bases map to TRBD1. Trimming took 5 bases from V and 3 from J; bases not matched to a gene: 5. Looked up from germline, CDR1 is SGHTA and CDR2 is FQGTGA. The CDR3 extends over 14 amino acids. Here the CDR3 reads CASSPTDRDYGYTF. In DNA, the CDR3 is TGTGCCAGCAGCCCCACGGACAGGGACTATGGCTACACCTTC. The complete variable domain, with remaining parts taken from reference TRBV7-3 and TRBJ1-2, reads GAGVSQTPSNKVTEKGKYVELRCDPISGHTALYWYRQSLGQGPEFLIYFQGTGAADDSGLPNDRFFAVRPEGSVSTLKIQRTERGDSAVYLCASSPTDRDYGYTFGSGTRLTVV.

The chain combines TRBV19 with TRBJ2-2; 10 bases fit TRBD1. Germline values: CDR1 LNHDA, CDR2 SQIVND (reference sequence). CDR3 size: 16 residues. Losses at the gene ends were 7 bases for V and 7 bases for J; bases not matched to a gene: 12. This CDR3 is CASTPGDRGFIGELFF. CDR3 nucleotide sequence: TGTGCCAGTACCCCGGGGGACAGGGGTTTCATCGGGGAGCTGTTTTTT.

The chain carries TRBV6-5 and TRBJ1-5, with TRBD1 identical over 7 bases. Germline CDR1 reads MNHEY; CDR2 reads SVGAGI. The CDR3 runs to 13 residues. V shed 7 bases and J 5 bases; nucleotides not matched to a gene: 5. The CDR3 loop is CASKTGFDQPQHF. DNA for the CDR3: TGTGCCAGCAAGACAGGGTTTGATCAGCCCCAGCATTTT.

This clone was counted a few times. The CDR3 reads CASSPAGGREAFF. Written as DNA, the CDR3 is TGTGCCAGCTCCCCGGCGGGGGGCAGGGAGGCTTTCTTT. The genes are TRBV18 and TRBJ1-1, with a tentative D call TRBD1 (6 bases). CDR3 length: 13 amino acids. Trimming took 6 bases from V and 11 from J, leaving 19 bases between them. Looked up from germline, CDR1 is KGHSH and CDR2 is LQKENI.

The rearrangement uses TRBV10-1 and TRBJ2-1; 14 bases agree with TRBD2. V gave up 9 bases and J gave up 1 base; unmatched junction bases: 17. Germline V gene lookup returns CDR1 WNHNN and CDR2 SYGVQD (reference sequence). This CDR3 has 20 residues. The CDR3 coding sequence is TGCGCCAGAAGCTTAAGGAGGGGACTAGCGGGAGAGCGTTCCTACAATGAGCAGTTCTTC. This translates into CARSLRRGLAGERSYNEQFF.

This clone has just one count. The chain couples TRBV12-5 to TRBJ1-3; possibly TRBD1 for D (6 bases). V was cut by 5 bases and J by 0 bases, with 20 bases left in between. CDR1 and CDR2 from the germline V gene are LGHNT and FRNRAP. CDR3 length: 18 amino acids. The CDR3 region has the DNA TGTGCTAGTGGTGTTCGGCTGGACAGACATTACTCTGGAAACACCATATATTTT. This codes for CASGVRLDRHYSGNTIYF.